This TCR beta chain was identified in a study of immune characterization of retroperitoneal liposarcoma. TCRdb used MiXCR to reprocess the PCR reads, holding one entry per CDR3 protein. The sample shows approximately 3,000 distinct CDR3 sequences, around 42% of them seen only once. This clonotype was seen only a few times. Trimming cost V 4 bases and J 7 bases; bases outside gene matches: 5. This CDR3 spans 15 amino acids. The chain employs TRBV12-3 or TRBV12-4 and TRBJ1-6; 9 bases map to TRBD1. The sequenced material came from tumor tissue. The TCR sequence derives from a male donor with retroperitoneal liposarcoma. This CDR3 is CASSSGQGLNSPLHF. As DNA, the CDR3 is TGTGCCAGCAGTTCCGGACAGGGGTTAAATTCACCCCTCCACTTT.